This T cell receptor (beta chain) was observed in a study of T cell responses to AZD1222 COVID-19 vaccine. Broader study findings: Increases in Spike-specific TCR breadth and depth were seen after two AZD1222 doses. Dominant CD4 TCR responses targeted spike regions 160-218 and 743-854. White British ancestry dominated among donors, who included more females, and clonal diversity was possibly underestimated. Within unmutated variant regions lay the reported targets of nearly half of spike-specific TCRs.

This table comes from immunoSEQ multiplex PCR, and its TCRdb copy is limited to in-frame clones, with some not included. The data contain 150,000 to 200,000 clones, approximately 93% of them singletons. Comments on this clone: Its antigen is unknown.

V lost 4 bases to trimming and J lost 3 bases, with 12 bases between them. CDR1 SEHNR and CDR2 FQNEAQ come from the germline V gene (reference sequence). CDR3 length: 14 amino acids. This TCR was sampled from an adult who received the AZD1222 COVID-19 vaccine. The rearrangement links TRBV7-9 to TRBJ1-1; perhaps TRBD1 as D (6 bases). The specimen comprised peripheral blood, sampled 28 days after the second AZD1222 dose. CDR3 nucleotides: TGTGCCAGCAGCTCTAACACAGGGTACACTGAAGCTTTCTTT. Its translation is CASSSNTGYTEAFF.